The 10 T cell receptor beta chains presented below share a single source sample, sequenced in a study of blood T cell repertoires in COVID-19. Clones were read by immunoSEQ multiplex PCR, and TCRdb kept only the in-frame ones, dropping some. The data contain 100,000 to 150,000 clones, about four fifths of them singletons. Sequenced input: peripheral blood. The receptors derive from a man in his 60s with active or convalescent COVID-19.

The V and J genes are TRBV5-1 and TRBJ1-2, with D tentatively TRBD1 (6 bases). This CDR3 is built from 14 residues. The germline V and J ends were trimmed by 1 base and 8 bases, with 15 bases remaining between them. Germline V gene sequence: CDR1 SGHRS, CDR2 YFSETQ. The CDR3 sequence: CASSLRTASGGYTF. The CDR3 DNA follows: TGCGCCAGCAGCTTGAGGACAGCATCTGGGGGCTACACCTTC.

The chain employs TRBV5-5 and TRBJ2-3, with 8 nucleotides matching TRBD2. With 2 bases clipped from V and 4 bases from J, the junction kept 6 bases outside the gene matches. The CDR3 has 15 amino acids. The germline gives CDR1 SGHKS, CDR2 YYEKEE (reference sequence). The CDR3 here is CASSFGLARADTQYF. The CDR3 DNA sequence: TGTGCCAGCAGCTTCGGACTAGCTCGGGCAGATACGCAGTATTTT.

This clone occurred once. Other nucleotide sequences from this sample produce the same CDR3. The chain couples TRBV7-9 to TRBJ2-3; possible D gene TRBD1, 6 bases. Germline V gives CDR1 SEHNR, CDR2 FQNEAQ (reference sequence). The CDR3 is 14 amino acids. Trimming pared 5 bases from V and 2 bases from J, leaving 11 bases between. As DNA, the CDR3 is TGTGCCAGCAGCCTACAGGGATCCACAGATACGCAGTATTTT. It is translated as CASSLQGSTDTQYF.

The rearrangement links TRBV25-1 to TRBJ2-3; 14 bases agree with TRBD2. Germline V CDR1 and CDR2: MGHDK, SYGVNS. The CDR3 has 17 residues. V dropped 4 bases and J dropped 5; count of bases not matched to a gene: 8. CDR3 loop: CASSGLTSGRDLDTQYF. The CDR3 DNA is TGTGCCAGCAGTGGGCTGACTAGCGGGAGGGATTTAGATACGCAGTATTTT.

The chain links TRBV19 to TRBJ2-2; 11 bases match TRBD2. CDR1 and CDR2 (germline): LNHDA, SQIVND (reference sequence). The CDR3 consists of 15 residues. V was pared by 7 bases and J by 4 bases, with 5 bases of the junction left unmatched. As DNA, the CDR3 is TGTGCCAGTAAACTAGCGGGAGTTTTCACCGGGGAGCTGTTTTTT. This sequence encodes CASKLAGVFTGELFF.

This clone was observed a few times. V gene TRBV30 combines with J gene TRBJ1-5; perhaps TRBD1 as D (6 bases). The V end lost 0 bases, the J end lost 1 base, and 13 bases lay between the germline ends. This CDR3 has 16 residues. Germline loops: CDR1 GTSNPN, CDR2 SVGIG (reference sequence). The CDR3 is CAWSVRPGASNQPQHF. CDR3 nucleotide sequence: TGTGCCTGGAGTGTTCGACCAGGGGCCAGCAATCAGCCCCAGCATTTT.

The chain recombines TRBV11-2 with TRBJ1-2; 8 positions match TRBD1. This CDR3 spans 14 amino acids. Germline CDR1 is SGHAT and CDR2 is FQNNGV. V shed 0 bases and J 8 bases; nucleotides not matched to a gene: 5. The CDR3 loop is CASSLEAGGGGYTF. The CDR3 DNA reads TGTGCCAGCAGCTTAGAAGCAGGGGGCGGAGGCTACACCTTC.

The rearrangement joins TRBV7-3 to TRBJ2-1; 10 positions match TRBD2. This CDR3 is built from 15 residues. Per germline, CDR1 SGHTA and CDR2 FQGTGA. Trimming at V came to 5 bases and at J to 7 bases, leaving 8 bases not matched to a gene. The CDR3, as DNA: TGTGCCAGCAGCATCGGGGCTAGCGGGAGTAATGAGCAGTTCTTC. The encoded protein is CASSIGASGSNEQFF.

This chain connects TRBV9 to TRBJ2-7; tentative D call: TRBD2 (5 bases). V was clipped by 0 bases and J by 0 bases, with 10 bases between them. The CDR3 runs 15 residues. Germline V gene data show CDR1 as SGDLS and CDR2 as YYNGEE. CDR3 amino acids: CASSVDPGSSYEQYF. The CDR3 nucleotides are TGTGCCAGCAGCGTAGATCCGGGGAGCTCCTACGAGCAGTACTTC.

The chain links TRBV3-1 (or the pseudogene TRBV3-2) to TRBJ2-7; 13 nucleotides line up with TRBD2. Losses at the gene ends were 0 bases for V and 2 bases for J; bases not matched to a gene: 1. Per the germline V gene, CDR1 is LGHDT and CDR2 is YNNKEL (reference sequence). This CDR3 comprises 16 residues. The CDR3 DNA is TGTGCCAGCAGCCAAGACGGGACTAGCGGGGCCTACGAGCAGTACTTC. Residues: CASSQDGTSGAYEQYF.